Following are 25 T cell receptor beta chains from one sample sequenced in a study of tumor-infiltrating lymphocytes in primary liver carcinoma. A primer matching the constant region was used to make TCR beta cDNA from 450 to 500 ng of total RNA. ARM-PCR was slightly modified, and three nested multiplex PCR rounds with it gave rise to the TCR beta libraries. The opening two PCR rounds, around 10 cycles each, paired TRBV1-TRBV30 forward primers with a C-beta reverse primer. TCRdb reprocessed the multiplex PCR reads via MiXCR and lists one record per CDR3 protein. This table holds approximately 92,000 distinct CDR3 sequences, more than 60% found once. It was from about 19-30 mg of unsorted bulk tissue that RNA and DNA were co-extracted. The sequenced material came from liver tumor tissue from sampling region 5. Subset of the sample: tumor region T5, tumor centre. Receptors originate from a woman aged 60-70 years with primary liver carcinoma and hepatitis B virus infection.

This chain links TRBV7-2 with TRBJ1-6; the D is unclear. The CDR3 is made up of 18 amino acids. The ends were cut back, 0 bases at V and 0 bases at J, with 12 bases in the middle. Germline V gives CDR1 SGHTA, CDR2 FQGNSA. The CDR3 spells CASSLAIISSSYNSPLHF. CDR3 sequence (DNA): TGTGCCAGCAGCTTAGCCATAATATCTAGCTCCTATAATTCACCCCTCCACTTT. The whole variable domain, filled in from reference TRBV7-2 and TRBJ1-6, reads GAGVSQSPSNKVTEKGKDVELRCDPISGHTALYWYRQSLGQGLEFLIYFQGNSAPDKSGLPSDRFSAERTGGSVSTLTIQRTQQEDSAVYLCASSLAIISSSYNSPLHFGNGTRLTVT.

Many counts were recorded for this clonotype. The rearrangement uses TRBV4-2 and TRBJ2-1; 7 bases agree with TRBD2. Per germline, CDR1 LGHNA and CDR2 YNFKEQ. V lost 0 bases, J lost 8 bases, and 10 bases stayed unmatched. This CDR3 has 16 residues. The CDR3 loop reads CASSQDMVGEGDEQFF. Written as DNA, the CDR3 is TGTGCCAGCAGCCAAGATATGGTTGGGGAGGGCGATGAGCAGTTCTTC.

CDR3 loop: CSAPMTSGGSYNEQFF. CDR3 nucleotide sequence: TGCAGTGCTCCTATGACTAGCGGGGGTTCATACAATGAGCAGTTCTTC. This chain links TRBV20-1 with TRBJ2-1; 12 bases map to TRBD2. V lost 5 bases and J lost 4; bases outside the gene matches: 9. The CDR3 runs 16 residues. CDR1 DFQATT and CDR2 SNEGSKA come from the germline V gene (reference sequence).

A note on this clonotype: The junction shows a germline mismatch at one end, possibly a read error. The chain has TRBV7-3 and TRBJ2-3; a weak D match, TRBD2 (6 bases). Germline-derived CDR1 and CDR2 are SGHTA and FQGTGA. The CDR3 spans 15 residues. In nucleotides, the CDR3 is TGTGCCAGCAGCCCAGGGCGGGGCAGTGGTGATACGCGGTATTTT. Residues: CASSPGRGSGDTRYF.

The table lists this clonotype with many counts. The chain recombines TRBV4-1 with TRBJ2-5; D perhaps matches TRBD2 (6 bases). V was cut by 6 bases and J by 5 bases, with 13 bases left in between. Germline V CDR1 and CDR2: MGHRA, YSYEKL. This CDR3 is built from 13 residues. The CDR3, as DNA: TGCGCCAGCAGACCTGGGACTGGGGAGACCCAGTACTTC. Protein product: CASRPGTGETQYF.

Notes on this clonotype: In this CDR3 the conserved last residue, phenylalanine or tryptophan, is missing, so a read error is likely. V and J are TRBV11-2 and TRBJ2-2; no clear D gene. The germline V gene has CDR1 SGHAT and CDR2 FQNNGV. The CDR3 length is 17 residues. Trimming pared 2 bases from V and 0 bases from J, leaving 13 bases between. The CDR3 loop is CASSLSLWVANTGELFL. CDR3 DNA sequence: TGTGCCAGCAGCTTATCCCTGTGGGTGGCGAACACCGGGGAGCTGTTTCTT.

As regards this clonotype: The germline gene is not matched at one end of the junction; a read error may be the cause. The rearrangement joins TRBV28 to TRBJ1-4; no clear D gene. The CDR3 has 14 residues. Looked up from germline, CDR1 is MDHEN and CDR2 is SYDVKM. The CDR3, as DNA: TGTGCCAGCAGTTTAGGCCGGCATAATGGAAAACTGTTTTTT. Amino acids: CASSLGRHNGKLFF.

As regards this clonotype: Mismatch with germline at one junction end may stem from a read error. The rearrangement uses TRBV11-2 and TRBJ2-3, with a weak D call TRBD1 (6 bases). Germline V CDR1 and CDR2: SGHAT, FQNNGV. The CDR3 spans 16 residues. In DNA, the CDR3 is TGTGACAGCAGCTTAGCCGGACAGACGATCACAGATACACAGTATTTT. This encodes CDSSLAGQTITDTQYF.

Comments on this clonotype: One junction end disagrees with the germline gene, perhaps due to a read error. The chain has TRBV6-6 and TRBJ2-1; TRBD1 matches 10 bases. The CDR3 runs to 22 residues. Germline V gene lookup returns CDR1 MNHNY and CDR2 SVGAGI (reference sequence). This CDR3 reads CASINRDRGSSGKGWGIIEQFF. CDR3 DNA: TGTGCCAGCATTAACCGGGACAGGGGAAGTAGCGGGAAAGGGTGGGGTATCATTGAGCAGTTCTTT.

Within the sample, this clonotype is medium-sized. The chain links TRBV29-1 to TRBJ2-7; D gene unclear. Germline CDR1 is SQVTM and CDR2 is ANQGSEA. The CDR3 sequence is 12 residues long. V lost 0 bases and J 6 bases, leaving 9 bases between the germline ends. As DNA, the CDR3 is TGCAGCGTTGAAGACAAAGGCCGCGAGCAGTACTTC. This gives the protein CSVEDKGREQYF.

This clonotype was counted ten times or more. The V and J genes are TRBV29-1 and TRBJ1-1, with 7 bases lining up with TRBD1. This CDR3 is built from 13 residues. The V and J ends lost 7 bases and 0 bases, in that order; junction bases with no gene match: 5. Germline CDR1 and CDR2: SQVTM and ANQGSEA. The CDR3 region has the DNA TGCAGCGGAGGGACAGCCATGAACACTGAAGCTTTCTTT. Its protein is CSGGTAMNTEAFF. Variable domain in full (rest from reference TRBV29-1 and TRBJ1-1): SAVISQKPSRDICQRGTSLTIQCQVDSQVTMMFWYRQQPGQSLTLIATANQGSEATYESGFVIDKFPISRPNLTFSTLTVSNMSPEDSSIYLCSGGTAMNTEAFFGQGTRLTVV.

The rearrangement uses TRBV29-1 and TRBJ2-5; the D is unclear. The CDR3 is 12 residues long. CDR1 is SQVTM, CDR2 ANQGSEA, per germline. The CDR3 nucleotides are TGCGCCAACATGGGGTCCCAAGAGACCCAGTACTTC. Translating it yields CANMGSQETQYF.

Many counts were recorded for this clonotype. The gene calls are TRBV5-1 and TRBJ2-7; TRBD1 matches at 8 bases. The CDR3 is 15 residues long. Germline values: CDR1 SGHRS, CDR2 YFSETQ. V shed 2 bases and J 5 bases; nucleotides not matched to a gene: 9. The CDR3 DNA is TGCGCCAGCAGCTTTGCAGGGGGCTTGGATCACGAGCAGTACTTC. This codes for CASSFAGGLDHEQYF. The variable domain in full, with the rest retrieved from reference TRBV5-1 and TRBJ2-7, is KAGVTQTPRYLIKTRGQQVTLSCSPISGHRSVSWYQQTPGQGLQFLFEYFSETQRNKGNFPGRFSGRQFSNSRSEMNVSTLELGDSALYLCASSFAGGLDHEQYFGPGTRLTVT.

Details on this clonotype: An end of the junction does not agree with germline; a read error may underlie this. The rearrangement links TRBV5-6 to TRBJ2-7, with 7 nucleotides matching TRBD1. The CDR3 loop spans 14 amino acids. In germline, CDR1 is SGHDT, CDR2 YYEEEE. CDR3 nucleotide sequence: TGTTCCAGCAGCTTGGTCTCTGGGACAGTGGCTGAGTACTTC. This translates into CSSSLVSGTVAEYF.

Turning to this clonotype: A read error may explain this, as a much larger clone is one base away. The chain links TRBV5-4 to TRBJ2-7; the match to TRBD1 covers 11 bases. Germline CDR1 SGHNT, CDR2 YYREEE (reference sequence). V trimming: 4 bases; J trimming: 6 bases; junction bases outside the gene matches: 6. The CDR3 runs to 14 residues. CDR3 sequence: CASSRTGGVGEQYF. The CDR3 DNA is TGTGCCAGCAGCAGGACAGGGGGCGTTGGCGAGCAGTACTTC.

The chain employs TRBV11-2 and TRBJ2-5; 12 bases line up with TRBD2. This CDR3 is built from 16 residues. The V and J ends lost 5 bases and 10 bases, in that order; junction bases with no gene match: 14. Germline CDR1 SGHAT, CDR2 FQNNGV. CDR3 bases: TGTGCCAGCAGCCCTATAGGACTAGCGGGAATAGAAATCCAGTACTTC. Its protein product is CASSPIGLAGIEIQYF.

This CDR3 reads CASSFAGHGYYGYTF. Written as DNA, the CDR3 is TGTGCCAGCAGCTTCGCCGGACATGGTTACTATGGCTACACCTTC. The chain joins TRBV11-2 to TRBJ1-2, with D possibly TRBD1 on 5 matching bases. Germline V gene sequence: CDR1 SGHAT, CDR2 FQNNGV. V was pared by 3 bases and J by 3 bases, with 14 bases between. The CDR3 spans 15 residues.

The sample holds a few counts of this clonotype. The chain is built from TRBV28 and TRBJ1-2; the match to TRBD1 covers 9 bases. With 6 bases clipped from V and 8 bases from J, the junction kept 16 bases outside the gene matches. There are 16 residues in the CDR3. From germline, CDR1 is MDHEN and CDR2 SYDVKM. The CDR3 reads CASRSGDRVLYGGYTF. Here the CDR3 DNA reads TGTGCCAGCAGGTCGGGGGACAGGGTGTTATATGGAGGCTACACCTTC.

As to this clonotype: A read error is possible here, since a much larger clone lies one base away. The chain combines TRBV5-8 with TRBJ1-5; perhaps TRBD1 as D (6 bases). V lost 4 bases, J lost 8 bases, and 22 bases lay in between. The CDR3 extends over 16 amino acids. Germline V lookup: CDR1 SGHTS, CDR2 YDEGEE. Here the CDR3 reads CASSRPGHGALEPQHF. As DNA, the CDR3 is TGTGCCAGCAGCCGACCGGGACATGGGGCTTTGGAGCCCCAGCATTTT.

Turning to this clonotype: Its ends do not fully match the called genes, so a read error is possible. This chain connects TRBV6-1 to TRBJ1-2, with 7 bases matching TRBD1. Germline-derived CDR1 and CDR2 are MNHNS and SASEGT. This CDR3 has 13 residues. DNA of the CDR3: TGTGTCAGCAGTGACCGACAGGGCTATGACTACACCTTC. Protein product: CVSSDRQGYDYTF.

This clonotype is a singleton in its sample. This could be a read error, since a much larger clone is one nucleotide away. The chain uses TRBV28 and TRBJ2-1; D is ambiguous. Germline V lookup: CDR1 MDHEN, CDR2 SYDVKM. CDR3 size: 12 residues. The CDR3 loop reads CDSSLVENEQFF. As DNA, the CDR3 is TGTGACAGCAGTTTGGTAGAGAATGAGCAGTTCTTC.

This chain joins TRBV4-2 and TRBJ2-1, with 7 nucleotides matching TRBD1. This CDR3 comprises 14 residues. The germline gives CDR1 LGHNA, CDR2 YNFKEQ. The CDR3 DNA follows: TGTAGCAGCAGCCAAGATAGGGGAGACAGGGTCACGTTCTTC. This translates into CSSSQDRGDRVTFF.

V is TRBV11-2 and J is TRBJ1-6; D uncertain. This CDR3 comprises 13 residues. Trimming left V 3 bases short and J 11 bases short, with 11 bases between. The germline V gene has CDR1 SGHAT and CDR2 FQNNGV. The CDR3 bases are TGTGCCAGCAGCTTTGTTATGAACCCACCCCTCCACTTT. Translated: CASSFVMNPPLHF. The whole variable domain, remainder taken from reference TRBV11-2 and TRBJ1-6, is EAGVAQSPRYKIIEKRQSVAFWCNPISGHATLYWYQQILGQGPKLLIQFQNNGVVDDSQLPKDRFSAERLKGVDSTLKIQPAKLEDSAVYLCASSFVMNPPLHFGNGTRLTVT.

This sequence joins TRBV7-9 and TRBJ2-7, with a possible D match to TRBD1 (6 bases). Trimming took off 5 bases at V and 10 bases at J, with 24 bases between the two ends. CDR1 is SEHNR, CDR2 FQNEAQ, per germline (reference sequence). CDR3 length: 15 residues. DNA of the CDR3: TGTGCCAGCAGCCCTAGGGGGAGCAAGGCAGGCGGCCAGTACTTC. It encodes CASSPRGSKAGGQYF.

V is TRBV29-1 and J is TRBJ1-2; TRBD1 is a possible D gene (5 bases). Between the trimmed V and J ends, which lost 3 bases and 4 bases, there was a span of 18 bases. Germline V CDR1 and CDR2: SQVTM, ANQGSEA. The CDR3 loop spans 15 amino acids. The CDR3 protein is CSVEIPQRGGYGYTF. The CDR3 DNA is TGCAGCGTTGAGATTCCCCAAAGGGGAGGCTATGGCTACACCTTC. Full variable domain (rest looked up from reference TRBV29-1 and TRBJ1-2): SAVISQKPSRDICQRGTSLTIQCQVDSQVTMMFWYRQQPGQSLTLIATANQGSEATYESGFVIDKFPISRPNLTFSTLTVSNMSPEDSSIYLCSVEIPQRGGYGYTFGSGTRLTVV.